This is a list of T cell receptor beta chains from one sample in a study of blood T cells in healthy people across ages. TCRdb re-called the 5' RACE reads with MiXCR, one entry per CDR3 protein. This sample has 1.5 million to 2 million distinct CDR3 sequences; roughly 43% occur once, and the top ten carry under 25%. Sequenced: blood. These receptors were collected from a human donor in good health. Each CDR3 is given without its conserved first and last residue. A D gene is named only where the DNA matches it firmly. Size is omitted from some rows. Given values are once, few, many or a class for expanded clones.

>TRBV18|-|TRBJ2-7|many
ASSPIRVVTPDDSYEQY
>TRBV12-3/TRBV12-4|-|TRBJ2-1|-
ASSLVELEQF
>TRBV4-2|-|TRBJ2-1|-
ASSPPNLNEQF
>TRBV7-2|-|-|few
ASSLRGLAENEQY
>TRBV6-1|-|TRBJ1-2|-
ASSTGQSNYGYT
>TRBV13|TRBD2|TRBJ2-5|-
ASSSPASGGKKTQY
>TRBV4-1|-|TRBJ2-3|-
AGSQESGGLDDTQY
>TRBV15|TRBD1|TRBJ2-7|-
ATSRGQGPYEQY
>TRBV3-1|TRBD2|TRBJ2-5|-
ASRLAGDRQETQY
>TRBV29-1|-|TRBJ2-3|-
SVEVPADFDSDTQY
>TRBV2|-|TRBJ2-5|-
ASSGRYQETQY